One and the same sample provided the 8 T cell receptor beta chains below, sequenced in a study of shared clonotypes between healthy human individuals. Produced via immunoSEQ multiplex PCR; TCRdb's table is partial and in-frame only. The sample holds some 530,000 clones, 81% seen once. The specimen sequenced was PBMCs. These receptors were collected from a woman aged 40 to 49 in good health. Some clones in this sample may be carry-over from other donors' samples.

This chain links TRBV2 with TRBJ2-7, with 8 nucleotides matching TRBD1. V dropped 10 bases and J dropped 2; count of bases not matched to a gene: 1. Per the germline V gene, CDR1 is SNHLY and CDR2 is FYNNEI. This CDR3 has 11 amino acids. The CDR3 nucleotides read TGTGCCACGGGACAGGCCTACGAGCAGTACTTC. This encodes CATGQAYEQYF.

V and J are TRBV27 and TRBJ1-2, with 8 bases identical to TRBD1. Germline values: CDR1 MNHEY, CDR2 SMNVEV (reference sequence). The CDR3 runs 16 residues. V was pared by 7 bases and J by 7 bases, with 17 bases of the junction left unmatched. The CDR3 nucleotides are TGTGCCAGCACGGAACGGGACAGGCTAGATGTACCTGGCTACACCTTC. It codes for CASTERDRLDVPGYTF.

This clone was detected only a few times. This likely traces to a read error, being one base from a far larger clone. The chain carries TRBV30 and TRBJ1-2; 8 bases fit TRBD1. CDR3 size: 13 residues. CDR1 and CDR2 (germline): GTSNPN, SVGIG (reference sequence). CDR3 amino acids: CTWSADRVKGYTF. In DNA form, the CDR3 reads TGTACCTGGAGTGCGGACAGGGTAAAAGGCTACACCTTC.

The chain employs TRBV11-2 and TRBJ2-2, with TRBD2 matching 10 bases. V lost 6 bases and J lost 5; bases outside the gene matches: 12. Germline CDR1 SGHAT, CDR2 FQNNGV. The CDR3 covers 17 residues. CDR3 sequence reads: CASRPNSGRARTGELFF. The CDR3 region has the DNA TGTGCCAGCAGACCCAACAGCGGGAGGGCCAGGACCGGGGAGCTGTTTTTT.

The chain is built from TRBV27 and TRBJ2-7; 14 bases align to TRBD2. Germline V CDR1 and CDR2: MNHEY, SMNVEV (reference sequence). The V and J ends lost 9 bases and 2 bases, in that order; junction bases with no gene match: 9. The CDR3 is made up of 16 amino acids. The CDR3 DNA sequence: TGTGCCAGTACGGGACTAGCGGGAGTGGGCCCCTACGAGCAGTACTTC. Its protein product is CASTGLAGVGPYEQYF.

The chain employs TRBV2 and TRBJ2-1; TRBD2 agrees at 7 bases. This CDR3 is built from 15 residues. V was clipped by 1 base and J by 2 bases; unmatched bases: 2. Germline CDR1 and CDR2: SNHLY and FYNNEI. The CDR3 here is CASSEGGSTYNEQFF. Written as DNA, the CDR3 is TGTGCCAGCAGTGAAGGCGGGAGCACCTACAATGAGCAGTTCTTC. Using reference TRBV2 and TRBJ2-1 for the parts outside the CDR3, the full variable domain is EPEVTQTPSHQVTQMGQEVILRCVPISNHLYFYWYRQILGQKVEFLVSFYNNEISEKSEIFDDQFSVERPDGSNFTLKIRSTKLEDSAMYFCASSEGGSTYNEQFFGPGTRLTVL.

About this clone itself: This is likely an artifact of a read error, given a far larger clone one base away. The rearrangement links TRBV4-1 to TRBJ2-7; D is unresolved. The CDR3 consists of 14 residues. V was clipped by 4 bases and J by 1 base, with 11 bases between them. CDR1 and CDR2 from the germline V gene are MGHRA and YSYEKL. Here the CDR3 DNA reads TGCGCCAGCAGCCTGACACGAACTTCCTACGAGCAGTACTTC. It translates to CASSLTRTSYEQYF.

This chain uses TRBV10-3 with TRBJ2-7; 9 positions match TRBD1. Germline V gene data show CDR1 as ENHRY and CDR2 as SYGVKD. J lost 5 bases, V lost 7 bases, and 6 bases had no gene match. The CDR3 loop spans 13 amino acids. CDR3 sequence (DNA): TGTGCCATCACACGGGACAGGGATGACGAGCAGTACTTC. It yields the protein CAITRDRDDEQYF.